The entry below describes one TCR beta chain. Its target is unknown. An oligonucleotide containing a UMI was ligated to the 3' end of TCR cDNA. Adult healthy volunteers gave 2.5 ml peripheral blood for whole-blood RNA. Cells were not sorted; total RNA input targeted roughly 1 to 1000 ng. Trimming took 2 bases from V and 4 from J; bases not matched to a gene: 0. This CDR3 is built from 15 residues. Per germline, CDR1 MRHNA and CDR2 SNTAGT. Ligated cDNA underwent four rounds of PCR with nested alpha and beta constant region primers and SP2. Blood and skin TCR RNA was reverse transcribed with alpha and beta constant primers. TCRdb itself ran the 5' RACE reads through MiXCR, one entry per CDR3 protein. Altogether more than 50,000 distinct CDR3 sequences are present, more than 6.5% being singletons, with the ten largest covering 15% to 20%. This record belongs to a study of naive and memory T cell subsets. Overall study findings and caveats: TCR transcript changes with activation or differentiation may affect this RNA method.

The receptor was derived from a female donor in good health. This chain uses TRBV6-4 with TRBJ2-3; 13 bases match TRBD2. Written as DNA, the CDR3 is TGTGCCAGCAGTGACGGGACTAGCGGGGCAGATACGCAGTATTTT. It encodes CASSDGTSGADTQYF.